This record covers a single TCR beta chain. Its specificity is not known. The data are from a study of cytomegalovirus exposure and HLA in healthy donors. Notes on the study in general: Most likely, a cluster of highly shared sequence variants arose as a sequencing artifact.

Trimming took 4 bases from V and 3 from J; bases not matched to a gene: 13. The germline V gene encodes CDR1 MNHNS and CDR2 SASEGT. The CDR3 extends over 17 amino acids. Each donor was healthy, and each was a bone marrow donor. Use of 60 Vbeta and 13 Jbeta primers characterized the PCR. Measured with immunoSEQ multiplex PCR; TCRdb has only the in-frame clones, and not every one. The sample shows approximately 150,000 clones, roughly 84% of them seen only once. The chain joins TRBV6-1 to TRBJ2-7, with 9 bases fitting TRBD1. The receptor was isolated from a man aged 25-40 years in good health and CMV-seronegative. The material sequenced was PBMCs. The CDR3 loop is CASSGSRTGGFSYEQYF. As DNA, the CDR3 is TGTGCCAGCAGTGGGAGTCGCACAGGGGGCTTTAGCTACGAGCAGTACTTC.